Listed here are 6 T cell receptor beta chains from one sample, sequenced in a study of immune evolution from preneoplasia to lung adenocarcinoma. The repertoire was sequenced with immunoSEQ multiplex PCR; TCRdb's copy has only in-frame clones and lacks some. The profile shows about 5,600 clones, around 79% of them singletons. The specimen sequenced was FFPE lung adenocarcinoma in situ tissue. All receptors derive from a person aged 60 to 80 with lung adenocarcinoma.

V is TRBV30 and J is TRBJ1-2; tentative D call: TRBD1 (6 bases). V was cut by 0 bases and J by 4 bases, with 12 bases left in between. Germline CDR1 and CDR2: GTSNPN and SVGIG (reference sequence). The CDR3 runs to 14 residues. The CDR3 DNA reads TGTGCCTGGAGTGTACTGGGAGGGGGCTATGGCTACACCTTC. This translates into CAWSVLGGGYGYTF.

This chain joins TRBV7-6 and TRBJ2-5; a possible D gene is TRBD1 (6 bases). V was trimmed by 0 bases and J by 5 bases, leaving 10 bases between them. The CDR3 has 14 amino acids. From germline, CDR1 is SGHVS and CDR2 FNYEAQ. For the CDR3, the DNA is TGTGCCAGCAGCTTAGCTACAGGGTTGGAGACCCAGTACTTC. Amino acids: CASSLATGLETQYF.

This chain uses TRBV7-2 with TRBJ1-1; D gene ambiguous. This CDR3 has 15 amino acids. V gave up 1 base and J gave up 1 base, with 10 bases separating them. Germline CDR1 and CDR2: SGHTA and FQGNSA. The CDR3 DNA reads as TGTGCCAGCAGCTTAGGAGGACCATCGAACACTGAAGCTTTCTTT. As protein: CASSLGGPSNTEAFF.

V is TRBV28 and J is TRBJ2-7; 9 bases agree with TRBD1. Trimming took 6 bases from V and 4 from J; bases not matched to a gene: 10. Germline V gives CDR1 MDHEN, CDR2 SYDVKM. This CDR3 is 15 amino acids long. This CDR3 reads CASSRNRGRLYEQYF. In nucleotides, the CDR3 is TGTGCCAGCAGCCGTAACAGGGGGCGGCTATACGAGCAGTACTTC.

The CDR3 loop is CASSLAWDKNTGELFF. The DNA for the CDR3 is TGCGCCAGCAGCTTGGCCTGGGACAAGAACACCGGGGAGCTGTTTTTT. The genes are TRBV5-1 and TRBJ2-2, with D possibly being TRBD1 (6 bases). Per germline, CDR1 SGHRS and CDR2 YFSETQ. This CDR3 is 16 amino acids long. V was trimmed by 0 bases and J by 1 base, leaving 10 bases between them. The whole variable domain, filled in from reference TRBV5-1 and TRBJ2-2, reads KAGVTQTPRYLIKTRGQQVTLSCSPISGHRSVSWYQQTPGQGLQFLFEYFSETQRNKGNFPGRFSGRQFSNSRSEMNVSTLELGDSALYLCASSLAWDKNTGELFFGEGSRLTVL.

The chain recombines TRBV5-5 with TRBJ2-5, with a tentative D call TRBD2 (5 bases). V was cut by 0 bases and J by 4 bases, with 13 bases left in between. The CDR3 has 15 amino acids. Germline V gene lookup returns CDR1 SGHKS and CDR2 YYEKEE (reference sequence). CDR3 bases: TGTGCCAGCAGCTTGGCCCCCGCGGACTTAGAGACCCAGTACTTC. This codes for CASSLAPADLETQYF.